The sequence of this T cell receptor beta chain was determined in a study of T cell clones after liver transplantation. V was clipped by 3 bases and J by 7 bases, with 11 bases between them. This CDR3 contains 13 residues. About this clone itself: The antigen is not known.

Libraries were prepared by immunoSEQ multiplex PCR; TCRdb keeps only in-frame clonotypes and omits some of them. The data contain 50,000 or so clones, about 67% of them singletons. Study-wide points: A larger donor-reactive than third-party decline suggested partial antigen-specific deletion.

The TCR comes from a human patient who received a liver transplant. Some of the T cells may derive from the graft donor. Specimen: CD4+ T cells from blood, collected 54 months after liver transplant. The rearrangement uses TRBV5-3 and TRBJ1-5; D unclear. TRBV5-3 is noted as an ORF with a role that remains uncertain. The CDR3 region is CARSWTFTQPQHF. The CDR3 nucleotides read TGTGCCAGAAGCTGGACCTTTACCCAGCCCCAGCATTTT.